The source of this T cell receptor (beta chain) is a study of a mutant IDH1 vaccine in newly diagnosed glioma. Overall study context: Vaccines were begun 4-6 weeks after radiotherapy alone, or with temozolomide cycles. Antecedent treatment encompassed radiotherapy, temozolomide, or their combination; the majority received both.

The CDR3 totals 14 residues. The ends lost 4 bases at V and 3 bases at J; junction bases unmatched: 7. CDR1 is GTSNPN, CDR2 SVGIG, per germline (reference sequence). The time point is: week 35, safety follow-up. Doses of 300 ug of mutant IDH1 20-mer peptide were given with topical imiquimod. New WHO grade 3 or 4 IDH1-mutant, ATRX-lost astrocytomas were present in all donors. Findings and limits, study-wide: Pseudoprogression apparently tracked independently of changes in top peripheral T cell clonotypes.

For this clone: Its target is unknown.

Some clones are missing from TCRdb's copy, which holds only in-frame ones; the method was immunoSEQ multiplex PCR. The data show more than 55,000 clones, around 84% seen once. The chain links TRBV30 to TRBJ2-3; 7 bases align to TRBD2. The material was PBMCs, obtained from a glioma patient whose treatment included an IDH1 peptide vaccine. This clonotype was obtained from a young man with glioma. Here the CDR3 DNA reads TGTGCCTGGATGGGACTACCAAAAACAGATACGCAGTATTTT. Translation: CAWMGLPKTDTQYF.